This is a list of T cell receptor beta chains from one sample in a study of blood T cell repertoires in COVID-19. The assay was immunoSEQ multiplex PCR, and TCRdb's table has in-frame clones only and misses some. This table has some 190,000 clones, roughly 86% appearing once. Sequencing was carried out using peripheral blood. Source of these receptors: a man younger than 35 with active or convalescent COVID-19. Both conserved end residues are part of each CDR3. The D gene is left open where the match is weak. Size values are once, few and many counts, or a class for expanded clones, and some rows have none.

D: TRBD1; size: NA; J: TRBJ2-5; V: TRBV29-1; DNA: TGCAGCGCCCGGCGGGGGACAGGGGGGGAGACCCAGTACTTC; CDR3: CSARRGTGGETQYF
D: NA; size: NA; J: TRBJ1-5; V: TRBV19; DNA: TGTGCCAGTAGTGCACACCGGGGGATAAGCAATCAGCCCCAGCATTTT; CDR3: CASSAHRGISNQPQHF
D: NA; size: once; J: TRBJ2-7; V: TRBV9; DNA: TGTGCCAGCAGCGTTGAGCCCACCCCTTACGAGCAGTACTTC; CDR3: CASSVEPTPYEQYF
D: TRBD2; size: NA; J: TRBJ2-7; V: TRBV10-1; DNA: TGCGCCAGCAGTGAAGGTTCGGGGGGGCACGAGCAGTACTTC; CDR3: CASSEGSGGHEQYF
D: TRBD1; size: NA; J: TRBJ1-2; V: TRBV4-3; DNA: TGCGCCAGCAGCCCGCGGACAGGTGGCTATGGCTACACCTTC; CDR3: CASSPRTGGYGYTF
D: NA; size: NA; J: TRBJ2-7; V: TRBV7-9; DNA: TGTGCCAGCAGCTTATGGTCCGGACTAACGGTCTACGAGCAGTACTTC; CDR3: CASSLWSGLTVYEQYF
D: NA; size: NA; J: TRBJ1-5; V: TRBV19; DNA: TGTGCCAGTGGCCAAAGTTATAGCAATCAGCCCCAGCATTTT; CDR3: CASGQSYSNQPQHF
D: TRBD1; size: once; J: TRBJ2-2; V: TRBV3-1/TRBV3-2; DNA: TGTGCCAGCAGCCTCACAGGGGGTCAGACCGGGGAGCTGTTTTTT; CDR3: CASSLTGGQTGELFF
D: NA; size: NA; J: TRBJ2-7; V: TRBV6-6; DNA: TGTGCCAGCAGTTACGAAGGACAGAAGATGGGGGAGCAGTACTTC; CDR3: CASSYEGQKMGEQYF
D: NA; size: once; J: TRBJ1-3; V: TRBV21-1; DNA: TGTGCCAGCAATCCCCAGGGGGCAACTGGAAACACCATATATTTT; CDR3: CASNPQGATGNTIYF
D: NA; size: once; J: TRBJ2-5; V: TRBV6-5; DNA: TGTGCCAGCAGACTGGACACCTTATCGACCCAGTACTTC; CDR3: CASRLDTLSTQYF
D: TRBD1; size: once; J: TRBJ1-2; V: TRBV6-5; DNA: TGTGCCAGCACCGGGGGGGACAGATCCGGCTATGGCTACACCTTC; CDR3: CASTGGDRSGYGYTF
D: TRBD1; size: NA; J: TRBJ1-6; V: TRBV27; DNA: TGTGCCAGCAGGGGACAGGGGACGGATTCACCCCTCCACTTT; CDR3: CASRGQGTDSPLHF
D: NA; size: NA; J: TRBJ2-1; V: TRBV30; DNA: TGTGCCTGGAGTGTACGCAGAAAACACAATGAGCAGTTCTTC; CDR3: CAWSVRRKHNEQFF
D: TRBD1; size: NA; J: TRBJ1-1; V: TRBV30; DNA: TGTGCCTGGAGTTCGCAGGGGGACACTGAAGCTTTCTTT; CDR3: CAWSSQGDTEAFF
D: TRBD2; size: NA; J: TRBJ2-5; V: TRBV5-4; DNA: TGTGCCAGCAGCTTGGGTTCAGCGGGAGAGGAGACCCAGTACTTC; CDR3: CASSLGSAGEETQYF
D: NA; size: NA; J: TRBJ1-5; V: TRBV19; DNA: TGTGCCAGTAGTATGAGCGTGAATCAGCCCCAGCATTTT; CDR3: CASSMSVNQPQHF
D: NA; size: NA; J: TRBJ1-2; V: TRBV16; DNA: TGTGCCAGCAGCCAATCGGCAGGGATCTATGGCTACACCTTC; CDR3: CASSQSAGIYGYTF
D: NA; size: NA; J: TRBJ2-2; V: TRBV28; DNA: TGTGCCAGCAGTGCGGGAATAGCGGCGCCCCGGGAGCTGTTTTTT; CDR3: CASSAGIAAPRELFF
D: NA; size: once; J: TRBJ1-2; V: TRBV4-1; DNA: TGCGCCAGCAGCCCAGAGGCAAATAACTATGGCTACACCTTC; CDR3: CASSPEANNYGYTF
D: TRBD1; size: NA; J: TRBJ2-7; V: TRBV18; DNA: TGTGCCAGCTCACCTGAGACAGGGCCTCGGAACGAGCAGTACTTC; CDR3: CASSPETGPRNEQYF
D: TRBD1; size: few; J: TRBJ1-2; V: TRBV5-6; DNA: TGTGCCAGCAGCTTGTTAGGACAGGGGGCAGGTGGCTACACCTTC; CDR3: CASSLLGQGAGGYTF
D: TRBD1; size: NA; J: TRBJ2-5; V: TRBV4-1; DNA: TGCGCCAGCAGTCCAAGACAGGGGGCTAGTGAGACCCAGTACTTC; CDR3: CASSPRQGASETQYF
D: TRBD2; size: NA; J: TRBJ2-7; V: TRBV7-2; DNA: TGTGCCAGCAGCTTACCAACTAGCGGCCCCTACGAGCAGTACTTC; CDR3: CASSLPTSGPYEQYF
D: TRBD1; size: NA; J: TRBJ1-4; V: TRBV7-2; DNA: TGTGCCAGCAGCTCCGTAACGGACAGGGGAACGGAGAAACTGTTTTTT; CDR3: CASSSVTDRGTEKLFF
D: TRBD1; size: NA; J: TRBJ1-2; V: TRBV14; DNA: TGTGCCAGCAGCCAAGAAGTGGGTGGACAGGAGATGTTC; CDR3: CASSQEVGGQEMF
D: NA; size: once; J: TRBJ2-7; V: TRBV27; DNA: TGTGCCAGCAGCAACAGCCGGGAGCAGTACTTC; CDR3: CASSNSREQYF
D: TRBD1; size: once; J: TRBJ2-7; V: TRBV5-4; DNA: TGTGCCAGCAGCGAACCGGGACAGGGTTTCAGGAACGAGCAGTACTTC; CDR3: CASSEPGQGFRNEQYF
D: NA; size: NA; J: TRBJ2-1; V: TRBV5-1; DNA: TGCGCCAGCAGCTCCGGCCTAGGGGCATTTTCGGACAATGAGCAGTTCTTC; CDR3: CASSSGLGAFSDNEQFF
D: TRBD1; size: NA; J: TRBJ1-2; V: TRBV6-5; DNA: TGTGCCAGCAGTAAGGGACAGGTGGTGGGCTACACCTTC; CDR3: CASSKGQVVGYTF
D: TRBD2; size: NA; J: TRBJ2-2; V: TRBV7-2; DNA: TGTGCCAGCAGCTCTGGACTAGCGTGGACCGGGGAGCTGTTTTTT; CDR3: CASSSGLAWTGELFF
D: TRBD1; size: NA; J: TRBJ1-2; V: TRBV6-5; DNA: TGTGCCAGCAGTCCTGGGAAACAGGGGAGGGGCTACACCTTC; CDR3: CASSPGKQGRGYTF
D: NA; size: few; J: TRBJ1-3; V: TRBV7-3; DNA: TGTGCCAGCAGCTTGTCAGGGCCGTCCTCTGGAAACACCATATATTTT; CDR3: CASSLSGPSSGNTIYF
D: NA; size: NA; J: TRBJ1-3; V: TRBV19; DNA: TGTGCCAGTACCGGGGGTAGCTCTGGAAACACCATATATTTT; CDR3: CASTGGSSGNTIYF
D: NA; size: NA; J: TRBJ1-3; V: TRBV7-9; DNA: TGTGCCAGCAGCCCCCCACTCTCTGGAAACACCATATATTTT; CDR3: CASSPPLSGNTIYF
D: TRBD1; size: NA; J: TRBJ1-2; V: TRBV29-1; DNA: TGCAGCGTAAGGGACAGGTTTGGCTACACCTTC; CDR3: CSVRDRFGYTF
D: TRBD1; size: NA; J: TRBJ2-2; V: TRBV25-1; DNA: TGTGCCAGCAGTGAGATACAGGGGAAGGCGAACACCGGGGAGCTGTTTTTT; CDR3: CASSEIQGKANTGELFF
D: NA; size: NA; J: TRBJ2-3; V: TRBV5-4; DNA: TGTGCCAGCAGCTTGGACCGGGGGAGCTACACAGATACGCAGTATTTT; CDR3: CASSLDRGSYTDTQYF
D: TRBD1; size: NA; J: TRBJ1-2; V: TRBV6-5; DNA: TGTGCCACCCGGACAGGCCCCACCCTCAACTATGGCTACACCTTC; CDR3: CATRTGPTLNYGYTF
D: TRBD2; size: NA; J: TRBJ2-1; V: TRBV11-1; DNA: TGTGCCAGCAGCGATCCAGGGACTAGCGGGTACAATGAGCAGTTCTTC; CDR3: CASSDPGTSGYNEQFF
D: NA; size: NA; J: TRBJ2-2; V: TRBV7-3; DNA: TGTGCCAGCAGCTTCGGGAGAACCGGGGAGCTGTTTTTT; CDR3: CASSFGRTGELFF
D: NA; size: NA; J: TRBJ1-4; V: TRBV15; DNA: TGTGCCACCAGCAGAGATCGCAGGGGTAATGAAAAACTGTTTTTT; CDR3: CATSRDRRGNEKLFF
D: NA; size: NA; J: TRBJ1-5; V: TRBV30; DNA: TGTGCCTGGAGTGGGTCGACAGCCGGATTCAATCAGCCCCAGCATTTT; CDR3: CAWSGSTAGFNQPQHF
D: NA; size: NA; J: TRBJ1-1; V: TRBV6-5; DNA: TGTGCCAGCAGTTATTCCACGGGGAACACTGAAGCTTTCTTT; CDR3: CASSYSTGNTEAFF
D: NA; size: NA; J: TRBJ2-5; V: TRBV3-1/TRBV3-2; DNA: TGTGCCAGCAGCCTGAACTTCCAAGAGACCCAGTACTTC; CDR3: CASSLNFQETQYF
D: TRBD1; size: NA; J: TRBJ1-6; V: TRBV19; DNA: TGTGCCAGTAGTACAAGACAGGGGATCGAGTCACCCCTCCACTTT; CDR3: CASSTRQGIESPLHF
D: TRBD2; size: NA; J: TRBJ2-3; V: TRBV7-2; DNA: TGTGCCAGCAGCTTAACTAGCGGAAGCACAGATACGCAGTATTTT; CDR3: CASSLTSGSTDTQYF
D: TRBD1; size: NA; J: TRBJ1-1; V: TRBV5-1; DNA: TGCGCCAGCAGCTTGGCCGGGACAGGGGTCCGGAACACTGAAGCTTTCTTT; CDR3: CASSLAGTGVRNTEAFF
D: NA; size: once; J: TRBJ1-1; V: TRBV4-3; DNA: TGCGCCAGCAGCCAAGGTATGGGCAACACTGAAGCTTTCTTT; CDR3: CASSQGMGNTEAFF
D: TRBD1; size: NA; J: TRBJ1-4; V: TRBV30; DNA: TGTGCCTGGACTCCGGGACAGTCTAATGAAAAACTGTTTTTT; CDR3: CAWTPGQSNEKLFF
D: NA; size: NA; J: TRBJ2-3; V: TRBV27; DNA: TGTGCCAGCAGTTTAGGAGGCACAGATACGCAGTATTTT; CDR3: CASSLGGTDTQYF
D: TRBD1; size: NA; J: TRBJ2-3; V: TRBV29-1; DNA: TGCAGCGTTAGGCCGGGACAGAGCACAGATACGCAGTATTTT; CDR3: CSVRPGQSTDTQYF
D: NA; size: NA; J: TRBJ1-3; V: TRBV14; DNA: TGTGCCAGCAGCCAAGCATTTCCTGGGACACCGATCTCTGGAAACACCATATATTTT; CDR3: CASSQAFPGTPISGNTIYF
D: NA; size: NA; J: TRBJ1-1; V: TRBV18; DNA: TGTGCCAGCTCACAACGGGAGAACACTGAAGCTTTCTTT; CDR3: CASSQRENTEAFF
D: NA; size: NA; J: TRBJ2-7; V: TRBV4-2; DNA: TGTGCCAGCAGCCACGTTTCCGGGACTTCCGGCTACGAGCAGTACTTC; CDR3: CASSHVSGTSGYEQYF
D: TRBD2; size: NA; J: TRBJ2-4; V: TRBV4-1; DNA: TGCGCCAGCAGCCAAGGGACTAGCGGGGGAGCCAAAAACATTCAGTACTTC; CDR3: CASSQGTSGGAKNIQYF
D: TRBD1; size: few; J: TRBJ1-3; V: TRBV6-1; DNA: TGTGCCAGCAGTGAAGCGAACAGGGGTGGAAACACCATATATTTT; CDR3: CASSEANRGGNTIYF
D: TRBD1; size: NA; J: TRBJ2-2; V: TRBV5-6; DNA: TGTGCCAGCAGGAAGGACAGGGTGGGCGGGGAGCTGTTTTTT; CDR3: CASRKDRVGGELFF
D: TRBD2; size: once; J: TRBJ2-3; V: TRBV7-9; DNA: TGTGCCAGCAGCAAAGGGACTAGCGGGACTCTTAGCACAGATACGCAGTATTTT; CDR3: CASSKGTSGTLSTDTQYF
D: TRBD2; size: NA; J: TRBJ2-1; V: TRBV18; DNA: TGTGCCAGCTCACAACTTAGGGGCGGGGGGAATTCCTACAATGAGCAGTTCTTC; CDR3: CASSQLRGGGNSYNEQFF